These 6 T cell receptor beta chains were all obtained from the same sample, sequenced in a study of T cell responses to AZD1222 COVID-19 vaccine. Profiled with immunoSEQ multiplex PCR; TCRdb holds only in-frame clones, not every one. The data show roughly 99,000 clones, 89% seen once. The sample in question was peripheral blood, obtained on day 0 of AZD1222 vaccination. These receptors originate from an adult in good health.

This clone appeared a single time. The chain links TRBV7-9 to TRBJ2-5, with D perhaps TRBD2 (7 bases). CDR1 and CDR2 (germline): SEHNR, FQNEAQ (reference sequence). V dropped 5 bases and J dropped 5 bases, with 15 bases sitting between them. This CDR3 is 14 amino acids long. DNA for the CDR3: TGTGCCAGCAGCGAAGGGCGGGGGCTGGAGACCCAGTACTTC. Amino acid sequence: CASSEGRGLETQYF.

This chain joins TRBV5-6 and TRBJ2-7, with D possibly TRBD2 on 5 matching bases. The CDR3 spans 18 residues. Germline-derived CDR1 and CDR2 are SGHDT and YYEEEE. Between the trimmed V and J ends, which lost 4 bases and 0 bases, there was a span of 23 bases. The CDR3 sequence: CASSQWPEDPESSYEQYF. The CDR3 DNA reads as TGTGCCAGCAGCCAATGGCCGGAGGACCCGGAAAGCTCCTACGAGCAGTACTTC.

The chain links TRBV5-1 to TRBJ2-2, with TRBD1 matching 10 bases. The trim removed 1 base at V and 6 bases at J, leaving 15 bases unmatched. This CDR3 has 19 residues. Germline loops: CDR1 SGHRS, CDR2 YFSETQ. CDR3 sequence: CASSLPKAGTGEGAGELFF. In DNA form, the CDR3 reads TGCGCCAGCAGCTTGCCGAAAGCCGGGACAGGGGAAGGGGCCGGGGAGCTGTTTTTT.

The J gene is TRBJ2-1, the V gene TRBV9, with TRBD2 matching over 13 bases. The germline V gene encodes CDR1 SGDLS and CDR2 YYNGEE. The J segment lost 9 bases and the V segment lost 3 bases, leaving 6 bases of the junction unmatched. The CDR3 extends over 15 amino acids. CDR3 region: CASSELAGGGSEQFF. The CDR3 bases are TGTGCCAGCAGCGAACTAGCGGGAGGGGGGAGTGAGCAGTTCTTC.

The V and J genes are TRBV5-1 and TRBJ1-6, with D unclear. The CDR3 runs 15 residues. V was trimmed by 0 bases and J by 8 bases, leaving 12 bases between them. Germline V gene data show CDR1 as SGHRS and CDR2 as YFSETQ. CDR3 region: CASSLVPGPDSPLHF. In DNA, the CDR3 is TGCGCCAGCAGCTTGGTCCCTGGACCGGATTCACCCCTCCACTTT.

The rearrangement joins TRBV28 to TRBJ1-2; the D is unclear. V was shortened by 5 bases and J by 4 bases, with 5 bases between the two germline ends. There are 11 residues in the CDR3. CDR1 and CDR2 (germline): MDHEN, SYDVKM. CDR3 sequence reads: CASSPGYGYTF. Written as DNA, the CDR3 is TGTGCCAGCAGTCCAGGCTATGGCTACACCTTC.